The next 26 T cell receptor beta chains were all read from a single sample in a study of regulatory T cells in long-lasting Graves disease. TCR beta libraries were built with iRepertoire HTBI primers and Arm-PCR of CDR3 regions. TCRdb called the multiplex PCR reads again in MiXCR, with one record for every CDR3 protein. The profile shows hundreds of thousands of distinct CDR3 sequences, approximately 16% of them singletons. Time point specified: newly diagnosed GD, antithyroid drugs for less than 3 months. The TCR library used RNA extracted from PBMCs. This sample also appeared in a second study, on T cells in Graves' hyperthyroidism and ophthalmopathy.

The sample was peripheral blood mononuclear cells (PBMCs), taken at new diagnosis, from a patient treated with antithyroid drugs. All receptors come from a woman in her thirties with Graves disease.

The genes are TRBV29-1 and TRBJ1-2, with 9 positions matching TRBD1. Germline V CDR1 and CDR2: SQVTM, ANQGSEA. The CDR3 is made up of 12 amino acids. V lost 6 bases and J lost 7; bases outside the gene matches: 6. The CDR3 region is CSVITGGSGYTF. The CDR3 coding sequence is TGCAGCGTGATTACAGGGGGCAGTGGCTACACCTTC.

This clonotype came up a few times. The chain uses TRBV19 and TRBJ2-2; 8 nucleotides line up with TRBD2. This CDR3 comprises 15 residues. The germline V gene has CDR1 LNHDA and CDR2 SQIVND (reference sequence). V was clipped by 4 bases and J by 6 bases; unmatched bases: 7. CDR3 protein: CASSTGTSNPGELFF. CDR3 nucleotide sequence: TGTGCCAGTAGTACCGGGACTAGTAATCCCGGGGAGCTGTTTTTT. Looking up the rest from reference TRBV19 and TRBJ2-2 gives the full variable domain: DGGITQSPKYLFRKEGQNVTLSCEQNLNHDAMYWYRQDPGQGLRLIYYSQIVNDFQKGDIAEGYSVSREKKESFPLTVTSAQKNPTAFYLCASSTGTSNPGELFFGEGSRLTVL.

This chain connects TRBV5-5 to TRBJ1-1; no reliable D call. Germline assignment: CDR1 SGHKS and CDR2 YYEKEE (reference sequence). The CDR3 totals 13 residues. The germline V and J ends were trimmed by 1 base and 5 bases, with 9 bases remaining between them. CDR3 sequence (DNA): TGTGCCAGCAGCTTGTGGACTAGGACTGAAGCTTTCTTT. Amino acids: CASSLWTRTEAFF.

This clonotype was seen only a few times. The rearrangement uses TRBV29-1 and TRBJ2-1; D tentatively fits TRBD1 or TRBD2 (6 bases each). The CDR3 covers 12 residues. V was clipped by 3 bases and J by 8 bases, with 11 bases between them. The V gene's germline CDR1 is SQVTM and CDR2 ANQGSEA. In nucleotides, the CDR3 is TGCAGCGTTGAGGGGGGCTCGTATGAGCAGTTCTTC. Translating gives CSVEGGSYEQFF.

This clonotype was picked up many times. DNA for the CDR3: TGCAGCTTGAAGGGAGCTAGTGGGACCCAGTACTTC. It translates to CSLKGASGTQYF. The V gene is TRBV29-1, the J gene TRBJ2-5; possible D gene TRBD2, 5 bases. The CDR3 has 12 residues. Germline assignment: CDR1 SQVTM and CDR2 ANQGSEA. V dropped 8 bases and J dropped 7 bases, with 17 bases sitting between them.

This clonotype has ten or more counts. A read error may account for a junction end that differs from germline. The chain uses TRBV2 and TRBJ2-1; D possibly corresponds to TRBD2 (6 bases). Germline-derived CDR1 and CDR2 are SNHLY and FYNNEI. This CDR3 contains 15 residues. The CDR3 bases are TGTGCCAGCAGTAAAGCGGGTGTGGAGGGGAATGAGCAGTTCTTC. This sequence encodes CASSKAGVEGNEQFF.

This clonotype has just a few counts. The chain is built from TRBV5-1 and TRBJ2-2, with D perhaps matching TRBD2 (6 bases). Germline values: CDR1 SGHRS, CDR2 YFSETQ. With 0 bases removed from V and 7 bases from J, the gap between germline ends came to 13 bases. The CDR3 is 15 residues long. The CDR3 here is CASSLVAAGGGELFF. In DNA, the CDR3 is TGCGCCAGCAGCTTGGTGGCTGCCGGGGGCGGGGAGCTGTTTTTT.

This chain joins TRBV30 and TRBJ2-5; D may be TRBD2 (5 bases). Trimming pared 4 bases from V and 0 bases from J, leaving 9 bases between. Germline V gives CDR1 GTSNPN, CDR2 SVGIG (reference sequence). The CDR3 totals 13 residues. The DNA for the CDR3 is TGTGCCTGGATAGGAGCGGACCAAGAGACCCAGTACTTC. Protein: CAWIGADQETQYF. Full variable domain (rest looked up from reference TRBV30 and TRBJ2-5): SQTIHQWPATLVQPVGSPLSLECTVEGTSNPNLYWYRQAAGRGLQLLFYSVGIGQISSEVPQNLSASRPQDRQFILSSKKLLLSDSGFYLCAWIGADQETQYFGPGTRLLVL.

A few counts support this clonotype. The junction shows a germline mismatch at one end, possibly a read error. The gene calls are TRBV29-1 and TRBJ2-3; TRBD1 is a possible D gene (6 bases). CDR1 SQVTM and CDR2 ANQGSEA come from the germline V gene. The CDR3 is made up of 15 amino acids. CDR3 residues: CSAGRTASSTDTRYF. The CDR3, as DNA: TGCAGCGCCGGACGGACAGCTTCTAGCACAGATACGCGGTATTTT.

The chain is built from TRBV29-1 and TRBJ1-1, with D possibly matching TRBD1 (5 bases). Germline V gene lookup returns CDR1 SQVTM and CDR2 ANQGSEA. V lost 7 bases and J 6 bases, leaving 18 bases between the germline ends. This CDR3 has 13 amino acids. CDR3 DNA sequence: TGCAGCGCTTGTCAGGGAGTTAACGCTGAAGCTTTCTTT. This encodes CSACQGVNAEAFF.

This clonotype was recorded at least ten times. The chain combines TRBV7-2 with TRBJ1-5; a possible D gene is TRBD1 (5 bases). From germline, CDR1 is SGHTA and CDR2 FQGNSA. V was clipped by 1 base and J by 4 bases, with 11 bases between them. This CDR3 spans 15 amino acids. CDR3 bases: TGTGCCAGCAGCTTAGACGTCGGGGGAAATCAGCCCCAGCATTTT. The encoded protein is CASSLDVGGNQPQHF.

About this clonotype itself: A much larger clone is a single base away; this may be a read error. V gene TRBV7-8 combines with J gene TRBJ1-1, with no clear D. The germline V gene encodes CDR1 SGHVS and CDR2 FQNEAQ. The CDR3 spans 12 residues. The CDR3 coding sequence is TGTGCCGGCAGCTTAGGGCTCAGAAAAGCTTTCTTT. Its translation is CAGSLGLRKAFF. Full variable domain (outside the CDR3, taken from reference TRBV7-8 and TRBJ1-1): GAGVSQSPRYKVAKRGQDVALRCDPISGHVSLFWYQQALGQGPEFLTYFQNEAQLDKSGLPSDRFFAERPEGSVSTLKIQRTQQEDSAVYLCAGSLGLRKAFFGQGTRLTVV.

This clonotype was recorded at least ten times. The rearrangement joins TRBV29-1 to TRBJ2-3; 12 bases agree with TRBD2. The CDR3 is made up of 16 amino acids. Germline V gene data show CDR1 as SQVTM and CDR2 as ANQGSEA. Trimming cost V 1 base and J 1 base; bases outside gene matches: 3. CDR3 sequence: CSVEGLAGVRTDTQYF. CDR3 DNA sequence: TGCAGCGTTGAAGGACTAGCGGGAGTGCGCACAGATACGCAGTATTTT.

The chain recombines TRBV28 with TRBJ2-1; 9 positions match TRBD2. Looked up from germline, CDR1 is MDHEN and CDR2 is SYDVKM. The CDR3 loop spans 17 amino acids. J was trimmed by 5 bases and V by 1 base; bases with no gene match: 9. In DNA, the CDR3 is TGTGCCAGCAGTTTATTTGTGACTAGCGGTTTCAACAATGAGCAGTTCTTC. It encodes CASSLFVTSGFNNEQFF.

The chain uses TRBV6-1 and TRBJ2-7, with TRBD2 identical over 7 bases. This CDR3 spans 14 amino acids. CDR1 is MNHNS and CDR2 is SASEGT in the germline V gene. The ends lost 6 bases at V and 3 bases at J; junction bases unmatched: 8. CDR3 DNA sequence: TGTGCCAGCAGACCACGGGGGGACCTCTACGAGCAGTACTTC. This codes for CASRPRGDLYEQYF.

The rearrangement uses TRBV20-1 and TRBJ2-1; TRBD2 matches at 7 bases. Trimming took 6 bases from V and 0 from J; bases not matched to a gene: 8. Germline loops: CDR1 DFQATT, CDR2 SNEGSKA (reference sequence). CDR3 length: 15 amino acids. CDR3 amino acids: CSAPGTTPSYNEQFF. In nucleotides, the CDR3 is TGCAGTGCCCCCGGGACTACCCCCTCCTACAATGAGCAGTTCTTC.

This clonotype has at least ten counts. The chain couples TRBV2 to TRBJ1-1, with D hard to call. Germline V lookup: CDR1 SNHLY, CDR2 FYNNEI. V was trimmed by 6 bases and J by 1 base, leaving 3 bases between them. The CDR3 consists of 11 residues. The DNA for the CDR3 is TGTGCCAGCAGAAAGAACACTGAAGCTTTCTTT. As protein: CASRKNTEAFF. Supplemented by reference TRBV2 and TRBJ1-1, the full variable domain reads EPEVTQTPSHQVTQMGQEVILRCVPISNHLYFYWYRQILGQKVEFLVSFYNNEISEKSEIFDDQFSVERPDGSNFTLKIRSTKLEDSAMYFCASRKNTEAFFGQGTRLTVV.

The CDR3 is CASSGRDYLDTQYF. DNA for the CDR3: TGCGCCAGCAGCGGTCGGGACTATTTAGATACGCAGTATTTT. The chain is built from TRBV5-1 and TRBJ2-3, with TRBD2 matching 7 bases. There are 14 residues in the CDR3. With 4 bases clipped from V and 5 bases from J, the junction kept 7 bases outside the gene matches. Germline-derived CDR1 and CDR2 are SGHRS and YFSETQ.

V gene TRBV30 combines with J gene TRBJ2-1; tentatively, D is TRBD2 (6 bases). V lost 0 bases and J 0 bases, leaving 9 bases between the germline ends. The length of the CDR3 is 15 residues. Germline lookup yields CDR1 GTSNPN and CDR2 SVGIG (reference sequence). The CDR3 protein is CAWSVLGSSYNEQFF. The CDR3 nucleotides are TGTGCCTGGAGTGTCCTCGGGAGCTCCTACAATGAGCAGTTCTTC.

This chain links TRBV28 with TRBJ2-1; 10 bases align to TRBD1. The V gene end was trimmed by 2 bases and the J gene end by 3 bases; junction bases not matched to a gene: 7. Germline V gene sequence: CDR1 MDHEN, CDR2 SYDVKM. The length of the CDR3 is 17 residues. CDR3 nucleotides: TGTGCCAGCAGTTTAACCGGGACAGGGGTGATCTACAATGAGCAGTTCTTC. It codes for CASSLTGTGVIYNEQFF.

This clonotype was detected many times. The chain joins TRBV5-4 to TRBJ2-3; 13 positions match TRBD2. V trimming: 4 bases; J trimming: 2 bases; junction bases outside the gene matches: 10. This CDR3 is built from 18 residues. CDR1 SGHNT and CDR2 YYREEE come from the germline V gene (reference sequence). Here the CDR3 reads CASSQGLAGLGVTDTQYF. The CDR3 region has the DNA TGTGCCAGCAGCCAGGGACTAGCGGGACTCGGGGTCACAGATACGCAGTATTTT.

The J gene is TRBJ1-2, the V gene TRBV5-4; no firm D call. Trimming cost V 4 bases and J 4 bases, with 11 bases left between them. The germline V gene encodes CDR1 SGHNT and CDR2 YYREEE (reference sequence). CDR3 length: 13 residues. The CDR3 sequence is CASSPDTSYGYTF. CDR3 bases: TGTGCCAGCAGCCCCGACACTTCCTATGGCTACACCTTC.

This clonotype occurred many times. The V and J genes are TRBV20-1 and TRBJ2-5; 8 nucleotides align to TRBD1. The V gene's germline CDR1 is DFQATT and CDR2 SNEGSKA (reference sequence). The junction had 9 bases not matched to a gene; V was cut back by 5 bases and J by 1 base. The CDR3 runs 15 residues. The DNA of the CDR3 is TGCAGTGCTGGGCCGAGGGACAGGAGCCAAGAGACCCAGTACTTC. This sequence encodes CSAGPRDRSQETQYF.

The chain uses TRBV20-1 and TRBJ1-1, with TRBD1 matching over 8 bases. The CDR3 is made up of 13 amino acids. Germline V gives CDR1 DFQATT, CDR2 SNEGSKA (reference sequence). The J segment lost 10 bases and the V segment lost 8 bases, leaving 15 bases of the junction unmatched. The CDR3 DNA sequence: TGCAGTTCGCCCCGAGGACAGGGAATAACAGCTTTCTTT. Its protein product is CSSPRGQGITAFF.

CDR3 nucleotides: TGTGCCAGCAGTTGGAGACGGAACACCGGGGAGCTGTTTTTT. It yields the protein CASSWRRNTGELFF. V usage is TRBV12-3 or TRBV12-4 and J usage is TRBJ2-2; D is undetermined. There are 14 residues in the CDR3. The V and J ends lost 4 bases and 1 base respectively, with 7 bases between them.

This clonotype was seen many times. CDR3 DNA: TGTGCCAGCAGCCAACGGACGAGGGATGAAGCTTTCTTT. The encoded protein is CASSQRTRDEAFF. The J gene is TRBJ1-1, the V gene TRBV3-1; no firm D call. The CDR3 covers 13 residues. V was cut by 2 bases and J by 7 bases, with 11 bases left in between. Germline V CDR1 and CDR2: LGHDT, YNNKEL (reference sequence). The variable domain in full, completed from reference TRBV3-1 and TRBJ1-1, reads DTAVSQTPKYLVTQMGNDKSIKCEQNLGHDTMYWYKQDSKKFLKIMFSYNNKELIINETVPNRFSPKSPDKAHLNLHINSLELGDSAVYFCASSQRTRDEAFFGQGTRLTVV.